What follows are 9 T cell receptor beta chains derived from one specimen sequenced in a study of blood T cell repertoires in COVID-19 (dated by TCRdb to between 2020 and 2021). Library preparation used the immunoSEQ multiplex PCR assay. TCRdb's version of the immuneACCESS table is confined to in-frame rearrangements and falls short of the full clone set. An unresolved V gene accounts for under half of the shortfall where checked; the remainder is of unknown origin. This sample gives under 150,000 clones in total; 75% to 90% of them show up just once. 10% to 15% of the sample is taken by the ten largest. The sample taken for sequencing was peripheral blood. These receptors came from a human donor in a cohort sampled during active COVID-19.

This chain connects TRBV9 to TRBJ1-3; 7 positions agree with TRBD1. The V and J ends lost 0 bases and 0 bases, in that order; junction bases with no gene match: 3. The CDR3 length is 16 residues. Per germline, CDR1 SGDLS and CDR2 YYNGEE. Written as DNA, the CDR3 is TGTGCCAGCAGCGTAGGACAGGGCGTCTCTGGAAACACCATATATTTT. It yields the protein CASSVGQGVSGNTIYF.

V and J are TRBV18 and TRBJ2-7; 7 positions agree with TRBD1. From germline, CDR1 is KGHSH and CDR2 LQKENI. The ends lost 3 bases at V and 3 bases at J; junction bases unmatched: 5. The CDR3 spans 14 residues. The CDR3 spells CASSPSGTVYEQYF. For the CDR3, the DNA is TGTGCCAGCTCACCGTCCGGGACAGTCTACGAGCAGTACTTC.

CDR3 DNA sequence: TGTGCCAGCAGCTTATCCCCCCGGACAGGGGGCACCTACAATGAGCAGTTCTTC. It specifies CASSLSPRTGGTYNEQFF. The J gene is TRBJ2-1, the V gene TRBV11-2, with TRBD1 matching 11 bases. The ends lost 2 bases at V and 2 bases at J; junction bases unmatched: 8. Per germline, CDR1 SGHAT and CDR2 FQNNGV. The CDR3 is 18 residues long.

The rearrangement links TRBV9 to TRBJ2-5; 9 bases are shared with TRBD2. Germline-derived CDR1 and CDR2 are SGDLS and YYNGEE. This CDR3 comprises 15 residues. Trimming at V came to 0 bases and at J to 3 bases, leaving 3 bases not matched to a gene. The CDR3 DNA reads TGTGCCAGCAGCGTAGCCCCTAGCGGGGAAGAGACCCAGTACTTC. It codes for CASSVAPSGEETQYF. Variable domain in full (rest from reference TRBV9 and TRBJ2-5): DSGVTQTPKHLITATGQRVTLRCSPRSGDLSVYWYQQSLDQGLQFLIQYYNGEERAKGNILERFSAQQFPDLHSELNLSSLELGDSALYFCASSVAPSGEETQYFGPGTRLLVL.

V and J are TRBV19 and TRBJ2-3; D is perhaps TRBD2 (6 bases). The CDR3 consists of 16 residues. V gave up 6 bases and J gave up 6 bases, with 22 bases separating them. The germline CDR1 and CDR2 sequences are LNHDA and SQIVND (reference sequence). The CDR3 loop reads CASRGGGWVTVDTQYF. The CDR3 DNA sequence: TGTGCCAGTAGAGGTGGGGGGTGGGTGACGGTGGATACGCAGTATTTT.

This chain connects TRBV28 to TRBJ1-5; D possibly corresponds to TRBD1 (6 bases). Germline CDR1 and CDR2: MDHEN and SYDVKM. This CDR3 is 17 amino acids long. V was trimmed by 10 bases and J by 0 bases, leaving 22 bases between them. CDR3 loop: CATVSGQGLYSNQPQHF. CDR3 in DNA: TGTGCCACCGTATCGGGGCAGGGGCTTTATAGCAATCAGCCCCAGCATTTT.

The chain has TRBV5-1 and TRBJ1-1, with D unclear. Looked up from germline, CDR1 is SGHRS and CDR2 is YFSETQ. The CDR3 has 13 residues. V was shortened by 4 bases and J by 1 base, with 8 bases between the two germline ends. The CDR3 here is CASSAAGNTEAFF. The DNA for the CDR3 is TGCGCCAGCAGCGCGGCCGGGAACACTGAAGCTTTCTTT.

In regard to this clone: Germline and junction disagree at one end, which may indicate a read error. Other DNA sequences in this sample translate to the same CDR3. This chain uses TRBV7-2 with TRBJ2-2; weak D call: TRBD1 (6 bases). CDR3 length: 13 amino acids. Germline loops: CDR1 SGHTA, CDR2 FQGNSA. This CDR3 is CASSDRSTGELFF. The CDR3 nucleotides are TGCGCCAGCAGCGACAGGTCGACCGGGGAGCTGTTTTTT.

The chain joins TRBV6-5 to TRBJ1-2; D is perhaps TRBD1 (6 bases). Germline V gene sequence: CDR1 MNHEY, CDR2 SVGAGI. The CDR3 contains 15 residues. Trimming shortened V by 7 bases and J by 3 bases, and 18 bases separated the two germline ends. In DNA form, the CDR3 reads TGTGCCAGCAAGGGGGGGAGGCTAGTTGACTATGGCTACACCTTC. It yields the protein CASKGGRLVDYGYTF.